This is a list of T cell receptor beta chains from one sample in a study of monozygotic twins with inflammatory bowel disease. TCRdb reprocessed the 5' RACE reads and reports one entry per CDR3 protein, with no DNA. The sample includes approximately 420,000 distinct CDR3 sequences. The material sequenced was blood. The receptors here all came from a human donor with ulcerative colitis or Crohn's disease, or a healthy co-twin of an affected twin (not recorded which). CDR3s include the opening cysteine and the closing phenylalanine or tryptophan.

J gene: TRBJ1-2; V gene: TRBV20-1; CDR3 protein: CSARVGLNYGYTF
J gene: TRBJ1-2; V gene: TRBV12-3/TRBV12-4; CDR3 protein: CASRRGVASGYTF
J gene: TRBJ2-7; V gene: TRBV10-3; CDR3 protein: CAILKTADSYEQYF
J gene: TRBJ2-7; V gene: TRBV10-3; CDR3 protein: CAISTRLEQYF
J gene: TRBJ2-2; V gene: TRBV5-4; CDR3 protein: CASNPFPNTGELFF
J gene: TRBJ2-5; V gene: TRBV9; CDR3 protein: CASSLGGQLETQYF
J gene: TRBJ2-3; V gene: TRBV30; CDR3 protein: CAWSGGASTDTQYF
J gene: TRBJ1-1; V gene: TRBV15; CDR3 protein: CATSRDAGSHGNTEAFF
J gene: TRBJ2-5; V gene: TRBV3-1; CDR3 protein: CASSSRVGLAGGPQTQYF
J gene: TRBJ2-7; V gene: TRBV20-1; CDR3 protein: CSALGLAGVPYYEQYF
J gene: TRBJ2-1; V gene: TRBV28; CDR3 protein: CASTSLYSSSYNEQFF
J gene: TRBJ2-2; V gene: TRBV7-9; CDR3 protein: CASRPTSNTGELFF
J gene: TRBJ2-1; V gene: TRBV7-6; CDR3 protein: CASSLKNRNEQFF
J gene: TRBJ1-6; V gene: TRBV5-1; CDR3 protein: CASSLVGKTGSPLHF
J gene: TRBJ1-2; V gene: TRBV5-1; CDR3 protein: CASSLDLVVRGAGYTF
J gene: TRBJ2-2; V gene: TRBV6-1; CDR3 protein: CASSPRLAGSTGELFF
J gene: TRBJ2-3; V gene: TRBV19; CDR3 protein: CASSRQGIGTDTQYF
J gene: TRBJ1-5; V gene: TRBV2; CDR3 protein: CASSSLNTGQGHQPQHF
J gene: TRBJ1-1; V gene: TRBV20-1; CDR3 protein: CSANRPGGNTEAFF
J gene: TRBJ2-4; V gene: TRBV7-9; CDR3 protein: CASSLARGSGAKNIQYF
J gene: TRBJ2-1; V gene: TRBV5-8; CDR3 protein: CASSQTSGRLDEQFF
J gene: TRBJ1-4; V gene: TRBV20-1; CDR3 protein: CSAHGQGASEKLFF
J gene: TRBJ2-1; V gene: TRBV20-1; CDR3 protein: CSAFIAGGGDEQFF
J gene: TRBJ2-7; V gene: TRBV2; CDR3 protein: CASSEASALYEQYF
J gene: TRBJ2-5; V gene: TRBV11-2; CDR3 protein: CASSSAWGVSQETQYF
J gene: TRBJ1-3; V gene: TRBV9; CDR3 protein: CASSAGTDRGNTIYF
J gene: TRBJ1-4; V gene: TRBV5-4; CDR3 protein: CASRGGLSTNEKLFF
J gene: TRBJ2-7; V gene: TRBV20-1; CDR3 protein: CSARDLPAFYEQYF
J gene: TRBJ2-7; V gene: TRBV28; CDR3 protein: CASSPVPGLYEQYF
J gene: TRBJ2-7; V gene: TRBV24-1; CDR3 protein: CATSQTGQAYEQYF
J gene: TRBJ2-7; V gene: TRBV20-1; CDR3 protein: CSARDVGTSHEQYF
J gene: TRBJ1-1; V gene: TRBV30; CDR3 protein: CAWSPGGTEAFF
J gene: TRBJ2-7; V gene: TRBV18; CDR3 protein: CASSPIPGTYSYEQYF
J gene: TRBJ2-5; V gene: TRBV25-1; CDR3 protein: CASSELATQYF
J gene: TRBJ2-3; V gene: TRBV28; CDR3 protein: CASSSPSESDTQYF
J gene: TRBJ2-5; V gene: TRBV3-1; CDR3 protein: CASSRTSGGYQETQYF
J gene: TRBJ1-6; V gene: TRBV5-1; CDR3 protein: CASSRFAGPDNSPLHF
J gene: TRBJ2-3; V gene: TRBV27; CDR3 protein: CASSLSAGLTDTQYF
J gene: TRBJ2-2; V gene: TRBV3-1; CDR3 protein: CASSQAPYTGELFF
J gene: TRBJ1-1; V gene: TRBV20-1; CDR3 protein: CSARSTQGRTEAFF
J gene: TRBJ1-1; V gene: TRBV5-1; CDR3 protein: CASSLEARSGNTEAFF
J gene: TRBJ2-7; V gene: TRBV20-1; CDR3 protein: CSASGTSGDQQQYF